This passage covers 15 T cell receptor beta chains from one sample sequenced in a study of CD8 T cells in ankylosing spondylitis. Study-level points and caveats: A TCR beta motif made of 7 to 9 highly homologous variants seemed typical of ankylosing spondylitis blood.

MiXCR was run by TCRdb on the 5' RACE reads, yielding one entry per CDR3 protein. Among 200,000 to 250,000 distinct CDR3 sequences listed, approximately 20% were seen once. The antigens for these receptors are not known. Sequenced input: blood, either unsorted or a sorted T cell fraction (not recorded which). These receptors were taken from a male donor with ankylosing spondylitis.

CDR3 coding DNA: TGTGCCAGCAGTTTAGTATTAGGTCAGGGTGAGCAGTTCTTC. This translates into CASSLVLGQGEQFF. The J gene is TRBJ2-1, the V gene TRBV12-3 or TRBV12-4; D may be TRBD1 (5 bases). This CDR3 region has 14 residues. V lost 1 base to trimming and J lost 9 bases, with 13 bases between them.

There are many counts of this clonotype. The chain recombines TRBV12-3 or TRBV12-4 with TRBJ2-7; tentative D call: TRBD2 (6 bases). The V and J ends lost 5 bases and 1 base respectively, with 12 bases between them. This CDR3 has 14 residues. CDR3 DNA: TGTGCCAGCAGTACCTACGGGACTTCCTACGAGCAGTACTTC. It translates to CASSTYGTSYEQYF.

In DNA, the CDR3 is TGTGCCATCAGCCCGGGACAGGGAAACGAGCAGTACTTC. Protein product: CAISPGQGNEQYF. The chain employs TRBV10-3 and TRBJ2-7; 9 bases match TRBD1. There are 13 residues in the CDR3. Trimming removed 6 bases from V and 5 bases from J; junction bases left unmatched: 5. Germline CDR1 is ENHRY and CDR2 is SYGVKD.

The chain has TRBV4-1 and TRBJ1-4; 10 nucleotides line up with TRBD1. Unmatched junction bases numbered 7, after V lost 5 bases and J lost 7 bases. The CDR3 runs 15 residues. The V gene's germline CDR1 is MGHRA and CDR2 YSYEKL. The CDR3 DNA reads TGCGCCAGCAGCTTTCCGACAGGGGGCGTTGAAAAACTGTTTTTT. Protein sequence: CASSFPTGGVEKLFF.

The chain is built from TRBV7-9 and TRBJ2-3; TRBD1 matches at 8 bases. The CDR3 is 15 residues long. After removal of 3 bases from V and 3 bases from J, the junction contained 5 bases not matched to a gene. Germline V gene data show CDR1 as SEHNR and CDR2 as FQNEAQ (reference sequence). In DNA form, the CDR3 reads TGTGCCAGCAGCTTCCGACAGGGGAGAACAGATACGCAGTATTTT. It codes for CASSFRQGRTDTQYF.

This chain links TRBV11-2 with TRBJ1-5, with 8 bases that match TRBD1. This CDR3 contains 15 residues. J lost 6 bases, V lost 1 base, and 5 bases had no gene match. Germline CDR1 reads SGHAT; CDR2 reads FQNNGV. The CDR3 DNA reads TGTGCCAGCAGCTTAGCCGGGACAGGAGTTCAGCCCCAGCATTTT. Its protein is CASSLAGTGVQPQHF.

This clonotype was recorded a few times. V is TRBV4-2 and J is TRBJ2-3; 9 nucleotides line up with TRBD2. Trimming cost V 0 bases and J 4 bases; bases outside gene matches: 2. Germline-derived CDR1 and CDR2 are LGHNA and YNFKEQ. The CDR3 has 15 amino acids. CDR3 protein: CASSQDVAGADTQYF. For the CDR3, the DNA is TGTGCCAGCAGCCAAGATGTAGCGGGAGCAGATACGCAGTATTTT.

This clonotype occurred many times. The V gene is TRBV18, the J gene TRBJ2-3, with D hard to call. The CDR3 spans 14 residues. Looked up from germline, CDR1 is KGHSH and CDR2 is LQKENI. V gave up 3 bases and J gave up 4 bases, with 11 bases separating them. The CDR3: CASSPSDGSDTQYF. CDR3 coding DNA: TGTGCCAGCTCACCCTCCGACGGGTCAGATACGCAGTATTTT.

This clonotype was seen ten or more times. This chain joins TRBV5-1 and TRBJ2-5, with 7 positions matching TRBD1. This CDR3 has 14 residues. V trimming: 7 bases; J trimming: 1 base; junction bases outside the gene matches: 7. Germline lookup yields CDR1 SGHRS and CDR2 YFSETQ. The CDR3 bases are TGCGCCAGCCAAGACAGGGATTTCCAAGAGACCCAGTACTTC. As protein: CASQDRDFQETQYF.

This clonotype showed up just a few times. V gene TRBV7-9 combines with J gene TRBJ1-1, with no clear D. Germline assignment: CDR1 SEHNR and CDR2 FQNEAQ (reference sequence). V was trimmed by 0 bases and J by 6 bases, leaving 14 bases between them. This CDR3 has 15 residues. As DNA, the CDR3 is TGTGCCAGCAGCTTAGCGGGATACGAGGCAGCTGAAGCTTTCTTT. Its translation is CASSLAGYEAAEAFF.

The sample holds a few counts of this clonotype. CDR3 sequence (DNA): TGTGCCAGCAGCGGACAGGACCACGAGCAGTACTTC. It specifies CASSGQDHEQYF. The V and J genes are TRBV11-2 and TRBJ2-7, with TRBD1 matching 7 bases. CDR1 SGHAT and CDR2 FQNNGV come from the germline V gene. V lost 5 bases, J lost 5 bases, and 3 bases stayed unmatched. The CDR3 runs to 12 residues. The full variable domain, with the rest looked up from reference TRBV11-2 and TRBJ2-7, is EAGVAQSPRYKIIEKRQSVAFWCNPISGHATLYWYQQILGQGPKLLIQFQNNGVVDDSQLPKDRFSAERLKGVDSTLKIQPAKLEDSAVYLCASSGQDHEQYFGPGTRLTVT.

This clonotype was detected only a few times. This chain links TRBV28 with TRBJ2-2, with D uncertain. Germline V lookup: CDR1 MDHEN, CDR2 SYDVKM. Between the trimmed V and J ends, which lost 7 bases and 6 bases, there was a span of 9 bases. CDR3 length: 12 residues. The chain's CDR3 is CASTLGAGELFF. The DNA for the CDR3 is TGTGCCAGCACCCTTGGGGCCGGGGAGCTGTTTTTT. The full variable domain, completed using reference TRBV28 and TRBJ2-2, is DVKVTQSSRYLVKRTGEKVFLECVQDMDHENMFWYRQDPGLGLRLIYFSYDVKMKEKGDIPEGYSVSREKKERFSLILESASTNQTSMYLCASTLGAGELFFGEGSRLTVL.

This clonotype was detected ten times or more. The chain uses TRBV29-1 and TRBJ2-7; D not resolved. Deletions cut 4 bases from V and 0 bases from J, with 13 bases between. Per the germline V gene, CDR1 is SQVTM and CDR2 is ANQGSEA. The CDR3 runs to 14 residues. In DNA, the CDR3 is TGCAGCGTTGTTGGTTTGGGTAGCTCCTACGAGCAGTACTTC. It specifies CSVVGLGSSYEQYF.

There are a few counts of this clonotype. The chain uses TRBV30 and TRBJ2-2; a weak D match, TRBD1 (7 bases). The CDR3 sequence is 12 residues long. The V end was cut by 4 bases, the J end by 6 bases, with 9 bases between. The germline V gene has CDR1 GTSNPN and CDR2 SVGIG (reference sequence). The CDR3 is CAWTGGSGELFF. CDR3 DNA: TGTGCCTGGACAGGGGGGTCCGGGGAGCTGTTTTTT.

This clonotype has only a few counts. The chain couples TRBV7-9 to TRBJ2-1; no reliable D call. The CDR3 contains 16 residues. CDR1 is SEHNR, CDR2 FQNEAQ, per germline (reference sequence). V shed 5 bases and J shed 0 bases, with 14 bases lying between them. CDR3 sequence: CASSHSGSSSYNEQFF. CDR3 coding DNA: TGTGCCAGCAGCCACTCCGGCAGCAGCTCCTACAATGAGCAGTTCTTC.